The clone carrying this T cell receptor beta chain has ten or more counts. Its specificity is not known. TCRdb itself ran the reads through MiXCR, one entry per CDR3 protein. Found here are 60,000 to 70,000 distinct CDR3 sequences, around 20% of them singletons; the top ten hold around 2.3%. This CDR3 has 14 residues. CDR1 and CDR2 from the germline V gene are DFQATT and SNEGSKA (reference sequence). V lost 6 bases and J lost 5; bases outside the gene matches: 5. This specimen belongs to a study of lung T cells in sarcoidosis with Löfgren's syndrome. About the study: Repertoire analyses centered on Löfgren's syndrome patients.

Points from the study as a whole: Löfgren's syndrome patients reportedly showed greatest TRAV12-1 and TRBV2 expansion versus controls.

Sequenced input: CD4+ T cells from PBMCs. This sequence was found in a human donor with sarcoidosis (Löfgren's syndrome or another form), or a control subject (not recorded which). This chain uses TRBV20-1 with TRBJ2-3; 13 nucleotides align to TRBD2. CDR3 in DNA: TGCAGTGCCAGGACTAGCGGGGGTATAGATACGCAGTATTTT. It yields the protein CSARTSGGIDTQYF.